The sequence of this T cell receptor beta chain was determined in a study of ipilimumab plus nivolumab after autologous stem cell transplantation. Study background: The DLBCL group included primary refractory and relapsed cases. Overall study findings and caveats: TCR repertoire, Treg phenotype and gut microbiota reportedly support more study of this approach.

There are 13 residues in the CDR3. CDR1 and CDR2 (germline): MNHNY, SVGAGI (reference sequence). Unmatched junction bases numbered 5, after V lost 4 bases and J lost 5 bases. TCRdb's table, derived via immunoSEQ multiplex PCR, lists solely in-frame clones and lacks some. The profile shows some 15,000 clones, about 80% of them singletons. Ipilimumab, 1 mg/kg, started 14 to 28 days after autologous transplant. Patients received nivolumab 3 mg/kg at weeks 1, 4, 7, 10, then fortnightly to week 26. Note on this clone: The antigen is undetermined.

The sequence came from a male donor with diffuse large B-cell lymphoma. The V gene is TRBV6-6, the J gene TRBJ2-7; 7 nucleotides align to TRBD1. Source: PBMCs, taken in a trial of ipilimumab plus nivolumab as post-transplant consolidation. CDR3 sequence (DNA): TGTGCCAGCAGTTTGGGACAGAGGGACGAGCAGTACTTC. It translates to CASSLGQRDEQYF.